Sequencing of this T cell receptor beta chain was carried out in a study of blood T cell repertoires in COVID-19. Study-level background: Whether acute or convalescent, the COVID-19 samples came from the United States, Italy and Spain. PBMCs, B-cell-depleted T cells, or T cells were the source of the cDNA or gDNA that made up the material.

This clone is a singleton in its sample. Per the original data handling: Estimates of nucleated cell counts were drawn from the amplification of reference gene primers. This table comes from immunoSEQ multiplex PCR, and its TCRdb copy is limited to in-frame clones, with some not included. V and J calls and clone size are those listed in that table; D and trimming were worked out from the DNA. The repertoire holds some 270,000 clones, roughly nine tenths seen once, with about 10% in the top ten. Sequenced material: peripheral blood. This sequence was found in a man between 40 and 49 years old with active or convalescent COVID-19.

DNA for the CDR3: TGTGCCAGCAGGTTTAGCGGGGGGGACCAAGAGACCCAGTACTTC. Translated: CASRFSGGDQETQYF. The chain combines TRBV13 with TRBJ2-5; 11 bases are shared with TRBD2. Germline V gene sequence: CDR1 PRHDT, CDR2 FYEKMQ (reference sequence). V dropped 6 bases and J dropped 0; count of bases not matched to a gene: 3. The CDR3 contains 15 residues.